This entry concerns a single T cell receptor beta chain. In the source study's methods: Reference gene primer amplification gave nucleated cell count estimates. Measured with immunoSEQ multiplex PCR; TCRdb has only the in-frame clones, and not every one. The V and J calls and clone size were taken over from that table, and D and trimming were inferred from the DNA. The sample has 60,000 to 70,000 clones; 91% are singletons. The CDR3 is 15 amino acids. Germline V lookup: CDR1 MGHRA, CDR2 YSYEKL. V lost 1 base, J lost 4 bases, and 11 bases lay in between. This sample is part of a study of blood T cell repertoires in COVID-19. Study in general: The samples span acute and convalescent COVID-19 from the United States, Italy and Spain. From T cells, B-cell-depleted T cells, or PBMCs came the material, which was cDNA or gDNA.

V gene TRBV4-1 combines with J gene TRBJ1-5; TRBD1 is a possible D gene (6 bases). The sequencing input was peripheral blood. The sequence came from a human donor in a cohort sampled during active COVID-19. CDR3 sequence: CASSQGERGNQPQHF. Written as DNA, the CDR3 is TGCGCCAGCAGCCAAGGGGAGAGGGGGAATCAGCCCCAGCATTTT.